The entry below gives a single TCR beta chain sequence along with its context. The specificity of this receptor is unknown. Base qualities were left out, and no much larger clone turns up one base away. These data belong to a study of cytomegalovirus exposure and HLA in healthy donors (dated by TCRdb to the late 2010s). As for the study more broadly: In an earlier analysis of approximately 640 of the donors, about 260 Gb of sequence data and roughly 100 million unique TCR beta sequences from roughly 190 million T cells were reported. An early release that covered 500 to 800 HLA-typed donors contained approximately 300 gigabases of sequencing data and around 85 million unique TCR sequences. Among the approximately 420 genotyped donors, roughly 80% belonged to the genetic ancestry cluster associated with self-reported Caucasian donors. The study aimed to test whether signatures of past pathogen exposure could be identified by cataloging public T cell receptors. The study profiled the T cell repertoires of hundreds of subjects by immunosequencing and related them to cytomegalovirus serostatus. In addition to the first cohort of 666 subjects, a separate validation cohort of under 150 different subjects was used. The study combined high-throughput TCR immunosequencing, statistical association of individual TCRs with disease status, and machine learning to predict cytomegalovirus infection status. A later analysis re-examined previously published TCR beta repertoires from 610 or so donors and added high-resolution HLA genotyping to investigate patterns of TCR occurrence. In the later analysis, no new phenotypic data were used to find candidate immune exposures; instead, reliance was placed on TCR beta sequences and their occurrence across donors. In an earlier analysis of 587 of the donors, high-throughput TCR beta sequencing was used to judge whether each TCR beta V gene segment behaved as functional or pseudogenic. Donor age, sex, ethnicity and CMV serostatus were compiled together with the repertoire data. Genome-wide SNP genotypes for about 55% of the 666 donors were used in a later genetic analysis, which treated that subset as a discovery cohort. All discovery cohort repertoires had been generated on a single sequencing platform. Class I and class II HLA loci were covered by the typing at four-digit resolution. The number of typed donors differed by locus: about 629-640 for A, B, C, DRB1 and DQB1; 500 to 550 for DQA1; some 610 for DPA1; and roughly 450 for DPB1. Several DR-DQ haplotypes were handled as single units for association and clustering because linkage in the cohort was strong. On average, around 240,000 unique TCR beta nucleotide sequences were sequenced per donor among 350 to 400 genotyped donors of the cohort, with roughly 19% of those sequences being non-productive.

The library was prepared using the immunoSEQ multiplex PCR assay. A mixture of 60 forward primers for TCR Vbeta segments and 13 reverse primers for TCR Jbeta segments was used in the multiplex PCR. The CDR3 region of rearranged TCR beta genes was amplified from genomic DNA by a multiplex PCR assay. The Illumina HiSeq System was used to sequence the amplified TCR beta libraries as 87-base-pair reads. In the paper's pipeline: A later analysis counted around 72 million unique TCR beta chains across the 700 or so repertoires, and 9.5 million to 11 million of these chains were shared by at least two donors. A nearest-neighbor algorithm error-corrected the raw reads and collapsed the reads into unique sequences, merging closely related sequences to remove PCR and sequencing errors. Alignment of CDR3 sequences to IMGT reference sequences was used to assign V, D and J gene segments. For a sequence to be retained, a match of at least six nucleotides to both a V gene segment and a J gene segment was required. Rearrangements were called productive when the CDR3 lacked stop codons and stayed in frame with V and J; all others were non-productive. CDR3 was defined by IMGT convention, running from the second conserved V-encoded cysteine to the conserved J-encoded phenylalanine. The earlier analysis of some 540 of the donors excluded any sequence lacking an unambiguous match to a single V gene segment. An earlier analysis of about 590 of the donors classified V segments as functional when productive rearrangements were above 56.7% and as segregating when the standard deviation between donors was above 5%. A statistical classification framework was built to diagnose cytomegalovirus status from the catalog of TCR beta chain sequences. In a later analysis, V and J genes were assigned by comparing TCR nucleotide sequences against IMGT/GENE-DB human TR gene sequences. A later analysis assigned CDR3 sequences and most-parsimonious VDJ recombination scenarios with the TCRdist pipeline. In a later analysis, every TCR beta chain was defined by the combination of its CDR3 amino acid sequence and its V-gene family, and reads without a unique V-gene family were dropped. To address suspected cross-contamination and a sequencing artifact, a later analysis removed several hundred highly shared, low-generation-probability nucleotide sequences. A later analysis calculated a clonal expansion index for each public chain from normalized within-repertoire ranks of inferred template counts. In a later analysis, generation probabilities were computed using a VDJ recombination model fitted to out-of-frame rearrangements, and the results were checked against IGoR. A later analysis scored TCR-TCR, TCR-HLA and TCR-CMV co-occurrence with hypergeometric tests, applying a repertoire-size bias correction to TCR pairs. A later analysis estimated false discovery rates by permuting HLA or CMV assignments 20 times. In a later analysis, co-occurring TCRs were grouped using DBSCAN, and TCRdist sequence similarity was added for clustering within HLA-allele-positive subsets. Co-occurrence clustering excluded repertoires with fewer than 30,000 or more than 120,000 public chains, plus five with anomalous nucleotide sharing. TCRdb retrieved this table from immuneACCESS and kept in-frame rearrangements only. Not all clones are present; in checked studies, unresolved V genes account for under half, and no reason is known for the remainder. The V and J calls and clone size were taken over from that table, and D and trimming were inferred from the DNA. The sample table lists some 140,000 clones, approximately 87% of them with a count of one. Roughly 5% of the sample rests with the top ten.

The cohort comprised approximately 700 healthy bone marrow donors. All cohort members were sampled while nominally healthy, although unrecorded immune exposures were likely present. The donor was CMV seronegative and belonged to the group of 320 or so seronegative cohort members. Each donor provided a peripheral blood sample, and peripheral blood mononuclear cells were used for TCR beta sequencing. Genomic DNA extraction from the blood cell samples was performed with the Qiagen DNeasy Blood Extraction Kit. In the germline V gene, CDR1 corresponds to SGHTS and CDR2 to YDEGEE. Trimming costs V 0 bases and J 4 bases, and their ends lie 16 bases apart. The CDR3 runs 16 amino acids, cysteine and phenylalanine included. This entry keeps only the CDR3 DNA: 48 bases, framed from base 1. Findings and caveats that apply to the study as a whole: Sequencing depth was assumed to be roughly uniform across donors in the presence/absence analyses, though that assumption may not hold. A later genetic analysis reported fewer N-insertions in productive TCRs among donors in an Asian-associated ancestry cluster than the approximately 700-donor mean. The 87-base-pair reads could not distinguish some IMGT-functional V segments, including TRBV6-2 and TRBV6-3, so those segments were excluded. An earlier analysis of approximately 570 of the donors showed that most TCR beta V segments appeared in productive rearrangements either about 87% or about 30% of the time, which broadly matched IMGT annotations. According to a later analysis, TCR association rates differed among HLA loci, with DRB1 alleles showing the most associated TCRs and HLA-C alleles showing the fewest. In vitro tests confirmed that a few of the cytomegalovirus-associated TCR beta chains recognize cytomegalovirus antigens. Immune exposure information for the cohort was limited to CMV serostatus. Across donors, most TCR sequences were observed very rarely, whereas some public TCRs were present in many individuals. In a later analysis, HLA-associated TCR beta chains showed more clonal expansion and lower generation probabilities than non-associated chains that were equally common. A later analysis associated 15,000 to 20,000 TCR beta sequences with specific HLA alleles at a false discovery rate of 0.05. The cohort was sequenced for TCR beta chains only, and without alpha or paired-chain data the features that could be detected were limited. V-gene and J-gene trimming of TCR beta chains was associated with a missense DCLRE1C variant in a later genetic analysis, and the association was replicated in an independent cohort. A later analysis found that most CMV-associated TCR beta chains appeared HLA-restricted, with HLA associations seemingly driven largely by CMV exposure. Because counts were too low, some 17 rarely observed V segments, including chromosome 9 orphons, were left out of the earlier analysis of 587 of the donors. In both the original and validation cohorts, the classifier was reported to diagnose cytomegalovirus status with high specificity and sensitivity. Because some donors lacked HLA typing at each locus, the association tests relied only on the typed subset. According to the authors, the approach could potentially be generalized to other disease states and immunological phenotypes. Linkage disequilibrium might explain the correlated functional status among segregating V segments, but an unknown experimental factor could not be excluded. A further reported finding was that TCR beta sequences accurately predicted the HLA-A and HLA-B alleles for most subjects in the first cohort. In a later analysis, several top co-occurrence clusters were reported to appear linked to parvovirus B19, influenza, CMV and Epstein-Barr virus. A cluster of highly shared sequence variants was judged likely to be a technical artifact of the sequencing pipeline. Assigning TCR associations to individual alleles was difficult when HLA alleles, especially DR and DQ, strongly co-occurred. A total of fewer than 200 TCR beta chains were listed by the study as associated with cytomegalovirus.

The sequence links TRBV5-8 to TRBJ1-2; matching of 6 bases hints at TRBD1 as the D gene. Specimen: PBMCs. This sequence originates from a woman younger than 45 in good health and CMV-seronegative. This receptor has the CDR3 CASSLDRVESFYGYTF. The bases read TGTGCCAGCAGCTTGGACAGGGTAGAATCATTCTATGGCTACACCTTC.